A single sample gave rise to the 30 T cell receptor beta chains below, sequenced in a study of blood T cell repertoires in COVID-19. TCRdb keeps only in-frame clones here, not all; method: immunoSEQ multiplex PCR. The sample lists around 50,000 clones, more than 75% occurring once. Sequenced sample: PBMCs or T cells enriched from blood (not recorded which). Source of these receptors: a woman between 50 and 59 years old with acute COVID-19.

This clone is a singleton in its sample. A much larger clone is a single base away; this may be a read error. The chain joins TRBV2 to TRBJ1-2; D might be TRBD1 (6 bases). The CDR3 contains 12 residues. V was shortened by 4 bases and J by 5 bases, with 8 bases between the two germline ends. CDR1 SNHLY and CDR2 FYNNEI come from the germline V gene. The CDR3 sequence: CASSGTVYGYTF. The CDR3 region has the DNA TGTGCCAGCAGTGGGACAGTTTATGGCTACACCTTC.

This chain joins TRBV30 and TRBJ2-7, with 9 bases lining up with TRBD1. V gave up 3 bases and J gave up 6 bases; unmatched junction bases: 9. The CDR3 covers 14 residues. Germline V gene sequence: CDR1 GTSNPN, CDR2 SVGIG (reference sequence). In DNA, the CDR3 is TGTGCCTGGAGCGATACAGGGGGCACAGGCGAGCAGTACTTC. Translated, it gives CAWSDTGGTGEQYF.

The chain couples TRBV11-2 to TRBJ1-2, with TRBD1 matching over 8 bases. The CDR3 sequence is 14 residues long. V was pared by 7 bases and J by 6 bases, with 10 bases of the junction left unmatched. Germline V gives CDR1 SGHAT, CDR2 FQNNGV. The CDR3 region has the DNA TGTGCCAGCACCATACTCCAGGGGGCTAATGGCTACACCTTC. It is translated as CASTILQGANGYTF.

V usage is TRBV6-2 or TRBV6-3 and J usage is TRBJ1-5, with a tentative D call TRBD1 (5 bases). The germline gives CDR1 MNHEY, CDR2 SVGEGT. This CDR3 has 14 residues. V lost 6 bases and J 5 bases, leaving 14 bases between the germline ends. The CDR3 here is CASSPREWHQPQHF. CDR3 sequence (DNA): TGTGCCAGCAGCCCCAGGGAATGGCATCAGCCCCAGCATTTT.

The V call is TRBV7-3, the J call TRBJ2-5; 10 nucleotides agree with TRBD2. The CDR3 sequence is 16 residues long. Germline CDR1 SGHTA, CDR2 FQGTGA. After removal of 5 bases from V and 5 bases from J, the junction contained 11 bases not matched to a gene. Written as DNA, the CDR3 is TGTGCCAGCAGCCCCCACGCTCCGGGACTAGCGGAGACCCAGTACTTC. Translated, it gives CASSPHAPGLAETQYF.

A few counts support this clone. The genes are TRBV2 and TRBJ1-4; D is unclear. Germline V gene sequence: CDR1 SNHLY, CDR2 FYNNEI. The CDR3 consists of 13 residues. V was clipped by 9 bases and J by 8 bases, with 16 bases between them. CDR3 loop: CASIREGEEKLFF. In nucleotides, the CDR3 is TGTGCCAGTATTAGGGAGGGAGAAGAAAAACTGTTTTTT. The full variable domain, completed using reference TRBV2 and TRBJ1-4, is EPEVTQTPSHQVTQMGQEVILRCVPISNHLYFYWYRQILGQKVEFLVSFYNNEISEKSEIFDDQFSVERPDGSNFTLKIRSTKLEDSAMYFCASIREGEEKLFFGSGTQLSVL.

This rearrangement joins TRBV30 to TRBJ1-5, with 8 nucleotides matching TRBD1. Unmatched junction bases numbered 6, after V lost 4 bases and J lost 7 bases. Germline V CDR1 and CDR2: GTSNPN, SVGIG (reference sequence). There are 13 residues in the CDR3. The CDR3 DNA is TGTGCCTGGAACGGACAGGGAGGACAGCCCCAGCATTTT. It codes for CAWNGQGGQPQHF.

The rearrangement joins TRBV28 to TRBJ2-3; D might be TRBD1 (5 bases). Germline V gives CDR1 MDHEN, CDR2 SYDVKM. This CDR3 region has 15 residues. The V and J ends lost 6 bases and 3 bases respectively, with 16 bases between them. The CDR3 DNA is TGTGCCAGCAGCTCGACGGCGCAGGGAACAGATACGCAGTATTTT. Its translation: CASSSTAQGTDTQYF.

V and J are TRBV5-5 and TRBJ2-5, with 9 positions matching TRBD2. J was trimmed by 5 bases and V by 3 bases; bases with no gene match: 5. Germline V CDR1 and CDR2: SGHKS, YYEKEE (reference sequence). CDR3 size: 14 residues. The CDR3: CASSWGLAGETQYF. The CDR3 DNA sequence: TGTGCCAGCAGCTGGGGACTAGCAGGGGAGACCCAGTACTTC.

CDR3 residues: CASSSGTNYGYTF. The CDR3 region has the DNA TGTGCCAGCAGTTCAGGAACTAACTATGGCTACACCTTC. The rearrangement joins TRBV28 to TRBJ1-2; D ambiguous. V was trimmed by 4 bases and J by 0 bases, leaving 6 bases between them. The germline gives CDR1 MDHEN, CDR2 SYDVKM. The CDR3 extends over 13 amino acids.

This chain joins TRBV7-9 and TRBJ2-2, with TRBD2 matching 7 bases. V dropped 2 bases and J dropped 5; count of bases not matched to a gene: 5. Germline loops: CDR1 SEHNR, CDR2 FQNEAQ (reference sequence). The CDR3 extends over 15 amino acids. CDR3 nucleotide sequence: TGTGCCAGCAGCTTATCTGCGGGGGATACCGGGGAGCTGTTTTTT. Translating gives CASSLSAGDTGELFF. The whole variable domain, remainder taken from reference TRBV7-9 and TRBJ2-2, is DTGVSQNPRHKITKRGQNVTFRCDPISEHNRLYWYRQTLGQGPEFLTYFQNEAQLEKSRLLSDRFSAERPKGSFSTLEIQRTEQGDSAMYLCASSLSAGDTGELFFGEGSRLTVL.

In this sample, this clone turned up a few times. This chain connects TRBV5-1 to TRBJ1-2; 12 positions agree with TRBD1. V shed 3 bases, J shed 7 bases, and the junction held 7 bases outside the gene matches. Germline V CDR1 and CDR2: SGHRS, YFSETQ. The CDR3 is made up of 15 amino acids. CDR3 protein: CASSSQGQGALGYTF. DNA of the CDR3: TGCGCCAGCAGCTCCCAGGGACAGGGGGCGCTTGGCTACACCTTC.

V is TRBV11-3 and J is TRBJ2-7, with a possible D match to TRBD1 (5 bases). The CDR3 sequence is 16 residues long. Deletions cut 4 bases from V and 2 bases from J, with 18 bases between. Germline V gene data show CDR1 as SGHNT and CDR2 as YENEEA. The CDR3 DNA follows: TGTGCCAGCAGCTCACCTTTCCTCAGGGATCCCTACGAGCAGTACTTC. It is translated as CASSSPFLRDPYEQYF.

Only a few counts were recorded for this clone. The genes are TRBV5-1 and TRBJ2-3; 11 positions match TRBD2. The CDR3 runs 16 residues. Germline lookup yields CDR1 SGHRS and CDR2 YFSETQ. The V gene end was trimmed by 0 bases and the J gene end by 3 bases; junction bases not matched to a gene: 3. The CDR3 here is CASSLAASGGTDTQYF. The CDR3 bases are TGCGCCAGCAGCTTGGCCGCTAGCGGGGGGACAGATACGCAGTATTTT.

This chain uses TRBV7-2 with TRBJ2-3; 10 nucleotides match TRBD2. CDR1 and CDR2 (germline): SGHTA, FQGNSA. J lost 6 bases, V lost 5 bases, and 14 bases had no gene match. This CDR3 spans 17 amino acids. Here the CDR3 reads CASSPRTSGGLRDTQYF. The CDR3 DNA is TGTGCCAGCAGCCCTCGGACTAGCGGCGGTCTTCGGGATACGCAGTATTTT. Full variable domain (rest looked up from reference TRBV7-2 and TRBJ2-3): GAGVSQSPSNKVTEKGKDVELRCDPISGHTALYWYRQSLGQGLEFLIYFQGNSAPDKSGLPSDRFSAERTGGSVSTLTIQRTQQEDSAVYLCASSPRTSGGLRDTQYFGPGTRLTVL.

The chain recombines TRBV9 with TRBJ2-5; 7 nucleotides line up with TRBD1. The CDR3 spans 16 residues. The germline V gene encodes CDR1 SGDLS and CDR2 YYNGEE. J was trimmed by 5 bases and V by 3 bases; bases with no gene match: 13. In nucleotides, the CDR3 is TGTGCCAGCAGCGCTCGAGGACAGGCCCGCGGGGAGACCCAGTACTTC. Amino acid sequence: CASSARGQARGETQYF. Based on the CDR3 plus reference TRBV9 and TRBJ2-5, the full variable domain is DSGVTQTPKHLITATGQRVTLRCSPRSGDLSVYWYQQSLDQGLQFLIQYYNGEERAKGNILERFSAQQFPDLHSELNLSSLELGDSALYFCASSARGQARGETQYFGPGTRLLVL.

The rearrangement links TRBV5-1 to TRBJ2-7; 7 nucleotides agree with TRBD1. V shed 5 bases and J 0 bases; nucleotides not matched to a gene: 8. Germline V CDR1 and CDR2: SGHRS, YFSETQ. The CDR3 is 15 residues long. The CDR3 nucleotides read TGCGCCAGCAGTCTGGCAGGGGGTATCTCCTACGAGCAGTACTTC. It yields the protein CASSLAGGISYEQYF.

The J gene is TRBJ1-4, the V gene TRBV7-8; 9 bases map to TRBD1. This CDR3 is built from 16 residues. Germline-derived CDR1 and CDR2 are SGHVS and FQNEAQ. Trimming cost V 2 bases and J 0 bases; bases outside gene matches: 1. The DNA for the CDR3 is TGTGCCAGCAGCTTAAGGACAGGGGCAACTAATGAAAAACTGTTTTTT. Its translation is CASSLRTGATNEKLFF.

The chain combines TRBV3-1 (or the pseudogene TRBV3-2) with TRBJ2-1; 9 nucleotides agree with TRBD1. CDR1 is LGHDT and CDR2 is YNNKEL in the germline V gene (reference sequence). The V gene end was trimmed by 7 bases and the J gene end by 9 bases; junction bases not matched to a gene: 7. CDR3 size: 13 residues. CDR3 bases: TGTGCCAGCAACGGGGACAGGGTAGGTGAGCAGTTCTTC. It is translated as CASNGDRVGEQFF.

This clone was seen a handful of times. V gene TRBV6-4 combines with J gene TRBJ2-1; possible D gene TRBD2, 6 bases. V shed 3 bases and J shed 6 bases, with 12 bases lying between them. The CDR3 contains 14 residues. Germline V gene data show CDR1 as MRHNA and CDR2 as SNTAGT. CDR3 in DNA: TGTGCCAGCAGTGATGGAGGGGCCGCCAATGAGCAGTTCTTC. Protein sequence: CASSDGGAANEQFF.

The V and J genes are TRBV7-9 and TRBJ2-1, with D perhaps matching TRBD1 (6 bases). Looked up from germline, CDR1 is SEHNR and CDR2 is FQNEAQ (reference sequence). Trimming removed 5 bases at V and 9 bases at J, with 8 bases between. The CDR3 length is 11 residues. CDR3: CASSQGTEQFF. CDR3 nucleotide sequence: TGTGCCAGCAGCCAGGGGACTGAGCAGTTCTTC.

The chain uses TRBV27 and TRBJ2-7, with 8 bases matching TRBD1. Losses at the gene ends were 5 bases for V and 5 bases for J; bases not matched to a gene: 14. The germline V gene has CDR1 MNHEY and CDR2 SMNVEV (reference sequence). The CDR3 spans 16 residues. The DNA for the CDR3 is TGTGCCAGCAGTGCCTTCCTCCGGGACAGGTACGACGAGCAGTACTTC. Protein sequence: CASSAFLRDRYDEQYF.

The chain couples TRBV7-9 to TRBJ1-4; 9 bases fit TRBD1. This CDR3 spans 17 amino acids. Trimming at V came to 3 bases and at J to 6 bases, leaving 11 bases not matched to a gene. CDR1 is SEHNR and CDR2 is FQNEAQ in the germline V gene (reference sequence). This CDR3 is CASSLRDRAGGDEKLFF. The CDR3 DNA reads TGTGCCAGCAGCTTGAGGGACAGGGCGGGAGGAGATGAAAAACTGTTTTTT.

A single count supports this clone. The gene calls are TRBV25-1 and TRBJ2-5; TRBD1 agrees at 11 bases. The junction had 4 bases not matched to a gene; V was cut back by 3 bases and J by 4 bases. Germline assignment: CDR1 MGHDK and CDR2 SYGVNS. The CDR3 is made up of 15 amino acids. The CDR3 DNA follows: TGTGCCAGCAGTGATTGGGGGACAGGGGGAGAGACCCAGTACTTC. Amino acids: CASSDWGTGGETQYF. The full variable domain, its missing parts supplied by reference TRBV25-1 and TRBJ2-5, is EADIYQTPRYLVIGTGKKITLECSQTMGHDKMYWYQQDPGMELHLIHYSYGVNSTEKGDLSSESTVSRIRTEHFPLTLESARPSHTSQYLCASSDWGTGGETQYFGPGTRLLVL.

The rearrangement links TRBV5-1 to TRBJ1-4; a possible D gene is TRBD1 (5 bases). The CDR3 has 15 amino acids. Trimming left V 0 bases short and J 7 bases short, with 13 bases between. Looked up from germline, CDR1 is SGHRS and CDR2 is YFSETQ. The chain's CDR3 is CASSLAPGLGEKLFF. The DNA of the CDR3 is TGCGCCAGCAGCTTGGCCCCAGGGCTTGGTGAAAAACTGTTTTTT.

The chain is built from TRBV19 and TRBJ1-4; 7 bases line up with TRBD1. The CDR3 runs to 15 residues. Germline-derived CDR1 and CDR2 are LNHDA and SQIVND (reference sequence). Trimming took 5 bases from V and 1 from J; bases not matched to a gene: 4. CDR3 protein: CASSLWTGTNEKLFF. In nucleotides, the CDR3 is TGTGCCAGTAGTCTCTGGACAGGAACTAATGAAAAACTGTTTTTT.

This chain connects TRBV6-1 to TRBJ1-3; weak D call: TRBD1 (5 bases). This CDR3 is 16 amino acids long. Germline loops: CDR1 MNHNS, CDR2 SASEGT. V lost 1 base, J lost 0 bases, and 10 bases lay in between. CDR3 residues: CASSEEKGLSGNTIYF. Here the CDR3 DNA reads TGTGCCAGCAGTGAAGAAAAGGGACTCTCTGGAAACACCATATATTTT.

This clone was observed once. The rearrangement uses TRBV10-3 and TRBJ1-4, with TRBD1 matching over 9 bases. The CDR3 consists of 15 residues. The V gene end was trimmed by 0 bases and the J gene end by 4 bases; junction bases not matched to a gene: 0. Germline assignment: CDR1 ENHRY and CDR2 SYGVKD. CDR3 sequence: CAISESGQGNEKLFF. CDR3 sequence (DNA): TGTGCCATCAGTGAGTCGGGACAGGGTAATGAAAAACTGTTTTTT.

The chain carries TRBV5-1 and TRBJ1-4, with D perhaps matching TRBD1 (5 bases). This CDR3 is 16 amino acids long. V lost 4 bases and J 4 bases, leaving 17 bases between the germline ends. Germline values: CDR1 SGHRS, CDR2 YFSETQ. CDR3 in amino acids: CASSPTAGGLNEKLFF. As DNA, the CDR3 is TGCGCCAGCAGCCCGACGGCGGGGGGACTTAATGAAAAACTGTTTTTT.

The chain recombines TRBV10-3 with TRBJ1-3, with D perhaps matching TRBD1 (6 bases). This CDR3 spans 14 amino acids. The V gene lost 11 bases and the J gene lost 4 bases, with 18 bases spanning the gap. Looked up from germline, CDR1 is ENHRY and CDR2 is SYGVKD. The CDR3 nucleotides are TGTGCCGCCACCGCGGGGGGCACCGGAAACACCATATATTTT. Its translation: CAATAGGTGNTIYF.